This TCR beta chain stems from a study of siplizumab effects on memory and regulatory T cells. Clones were sequenced by immunoSEQ multiplex PCR, and TCRdb holds only the in-frame ones, with some missing. This table holds some 100,000 clones, under 95% found once. Trimming took 0 bases from V and 5 from J, leaving 11 bases between them. Per germline, CDR1 MNHNS and CDR2 SASEGT. The CDR3 sequence is 15 residues long. The rearrangement joins TRBV6-1 to TRBJ1-5; D not certain. The TCR originated in a human donor in good health. The sequenced sample consisted of Tregs sorted from blood. The CDR3 coding sequence is TGTGCCAGCAGTGAAGCCGGTCCAGGCTATCAGCCCCAGCATTTT. Translating gives CASSEAGPGYQPQHF.